The 10 T cell receptor beta chains in this list originate from one sample, sequenced in a study of T cell responses to AZD1222 COVID-19 vaccine. This table comes from immunoSEQ multiplex PCR, and its TCRdb copy is limited to in-frame clones, with some not included. Of about 130,000 clones in the sample, about 90% were seen once. The specimen comprised peripheral blood, sampled on day 0 of AZD1222 vaccination. Every receptor here comes from an adult in good health.

V is TRBV5-1 and J is TRBJ1-2; D remains ambiguous. V was shortened by 0 bases and J by 2 bases, with 8 bases between the two germline ends. The CDR3 is made up of 14 amino acids. The germline V gene encodes CDR1 SGHRS and CDR2 YFSETQ. Here the CDR3 reads CASSLGPVNYGYTF. DNA for the CDR3: TGCGCCAGCAGCTTGGGGCCGGTAAACTATGGCTACACCTTC.

The chain employs TRBV5-6 and TRBJ1-2; 9 bases align to TRBD1. Germline V gene sequence: CDR1 SGHDT, CDR2 YYEEEE. The CDR3 consists of 15 residues. The trim removed 0 bases at V and 1 base at J, leaving 1 base unmatched. CDR3 protein: CASSLGTGVNYGYTF. In nucleotides, the CDR3 is TGTGCCAGCAGCTTGGGGACAGGGGTTAACTATGGCTACACCTTC.

V gene TRBV27 combines with J gene TRBJ2-1; 8 bases match TRBD2. This CDR3 has 15 residues. The junction had 9 bases not matched to a gene; V was cut back by 5 bases and J by 6 bases. Per the germline V gene, CDR1 is MNHEY and CDR2 is SMNVEV (reference sequence). The CDR3 loop reads CASSPRTSPSNEQFF. CDR3 bases: TGTGCCAGCAGTCCTCGGACTAGCCCCAGCAATGAGCAGTTCTTC.

Only one count was recorded for this clone. The chain combines TRBV25-1 with TRBJ1-1; D might be TRBD1 (6 bases). Germline V CDR1 and CDR2: MGHDK, SYGVNS. There are 14 residues in the CDR3. The V end lost 7 bases, the J end lost 6 bases, and 18 bases lay between the germline ends. CDR3 in amino acids: CASKTGTLGAEAFF. CDR3 bases: TGTGCCAGCAAGACAGGAACACTTGGAGCTGAAGCTTTCTTT.

The chain employs TRBV10-3 and TRBJ1-3, with D unclear. Germline values: CDR1 ENHRY, CDR2 SYGVKD. The V end was cut by 10 bases, the J end by 4 bases, with 8 bases between. This CDR3 comprises 11 residues. CDR3 DNA sequence: TGTGCCACCCGGGAGGGAAACACCATATATTTT. It codes for CATREGNTIYF.

The chain carries TRBV9 and TRBJ2-1, with TRBD1 identical over 7 bases. Trimming cost V 4 bases and J 0 bases; bases outside gene matches: 4. The V gene's germline CDR1 is SGDLS and CDR2 YYNGEE. CDR3 length: 15 residues. DNA of the CDR3: TGTGCCAGCAGCACAGGGGCGAGCTCCTACAATGAGCAGTTCTTC. Its translation: CASSTGASSYNEQFF.

The genes are TRBV7-2 and TRBJ1-1; tentatively, D is TRBD1 (6 bases). The CDR3 contains 16 residues. V was shortened by 6 bases and J by 6 bases, with 23 bases between the two germline ends. The germline gives CDR1 SGHTA, CDR2 FQGNSA. CDR3 bases: TGTGCCAGCAGACTACAGGGTGCGGGCAGTGTCGCTGAAGCTTTCTTT. Its translation is CASRLQGAGSVAEAFF.

With respect to this clone: Other nucleotide sequences from this sample produce the same CDR3. The rearrangement joins TRBV6-2 or TRBV6-3 to TRBJ1-2; unclear D gene. Looked up from germline, CDR1 is MNHEY and CDR2 is SVGEGT. CDR3 size: 12 residues. V lost 6 bases to trimming and J lost 0 bases, with 5 bases between them. The CDR3 protein is CASSTANYGYTF. The CDR3 coding sequence is TGTGCCAGCAGCACAGCTAACTATGGCTACACCTTC.

The rearrangement joins TRBV4-1 to TRBJ1-2; D not certain. The ends were cut back, 1 base at V and 5 bases at J, with 14 bases in the middle. From germline, CDR1 is MGHRA and CDR2 YSYEKL. This CDR3 contains 15 residues. This CDR3 is CASSQGAGLGYGYTF. Here the CDR3 DNA reads TGCGCCAGCAGCCAAGGGGCCGGGCTGGGGTATGGCTACACCTTC.

This chain joins TRBV12-3 or TRBV12-4 and TRBJ1-2; D unresolved. The ends were cut back, 6 bases at V and 7 bases at J, with 15 bases in the middle. The CDR3 contains 13 residues. CDR3 sequence reads: CASSHRRMGGYTF. In DNA, the CDR3 is TGTGCCAGCAGCCACCGGAGGATGGGTGGCTACACCTTC.